The 23 T cell receptor beta chains below come from one sample, sequenced in a study of control samples from healthy donors and cancer patients. Method: immunoSEQ multiplex PCR; TCRdb's copy keeps in-frame clones and lacks some. Of some 71,000 clones listed, about nine tenths are singletons. Sequencing was performed on PBMCs. These receptor sequences come from a woman between 45 and 60 years old with colorectal cancer.

The sample holds one count of this clone. CDR3 loop: CASSLFTSGDYEQYF. The CDR3 DNA reads as TGTGCCAGCAGCTTATTTACTAGCGGGGACTACGAGCAGTACTTC. The V call is TRBV7-9, the J call TRBJ2-7; 10 nucleotides agree with TRBD2. The germline V gene encodes CDR1 SEHNR and CDR2 FQNEAQ (reference sequence). J was trimmed by 3 bases and V by 2 bases; bases with no gene match: 4. The CDR3 totals 15 residues.

V is TRBV7-3 and J is TRBJ1-2, with unresolved D. Per the germline V gene, CDR1 is SGHTA and CDR2 is FQGTGA. Trimming left V 5 bases short and J 4 bases short, with 8 bases between. This CDR3 spans 12 amino acids. CDR3 in amino acids: CASSKPVYGYTF. CDR3 DNA: TGTGCCAGCAGCAAACCCGTCTATGGCTACACCTTC.

CDR3 sequence reads: CASSQAAESSYGYTF. The DNA of the CDR3 is TGCGCCAGCAGCCAAGCGGCGGAAAGTTCCTATGGCTACACCTTC. V usage is TRBV4-1 and J usage is TRBJ1-2; D unclear. Between the trimmed V and J ends, which lost 1 base and 4 bases, there was a span of 13 bases. CDR1 and CDR2 from the germline V gene are MGHRA and YSYEKL. This CDR3 region has 15 residues.

This chain joins TRBV28 and TRBJ2-3; D is unresolved. V gave up 2 bases and J gave up 5 bases, with 14 bases separating them. CDR1 MDHEN and CDR2 SYDVKM come from the germline V gene. The CDR3 has 15 amino acids. Here the CDR3 DNA reads TGTGCCAGCAGTTTAGAGCGTCTCGAAATAGATACGCAGTATTTT. Translation gives CASSLERLEIDTQYF.

The chain recombines TRBV3-1 (or the pseudogene TRBV3-2) with TRBJ1-6; 7 bases fit TRBD1. The trim removed 0 bases at V and 9 bases at J, leaving 5 bases unmatched. Germline values: CDR1 LGHDT, CDR2 YNNKEL (reference sequence). The CDR3 has 15 amino acids. CDR3 in amino acids: CASSQDAGGGSPLHF. CDR3 coding DNA: TGTGCCAGCAGCCAAGATGCAGGGGGTGGTTCACCCCTCCACTTT.

This rearrangement joins TRBV28 to TRBJ1-2, with TRBD1 as a possible D gene (6 bases). Germline loops: CDR1 MDHEN, CDR2 SYDVKM. V shed 7 bases and J shed 5 bases, with 20 bases lying between them. The CDR3 covers 15 residues. CDR3 sequence: CASKKWAGGDYGYTF. Written as DNA, the CDR3 is TGTGCCAGCAAAAAATGGGCCGGGGGCGATTATGGCTACACCTTC.

V and J are TRBV7-9 and TRBJ1-4, with D maybe TRBD1 (6 bases). The CDR3 totals 14 residues. The germline V gene has CDR1 SEHNR and CDR2 FQNEAQ (reference sequence). Trimming removed 5 bases from V and 5 bases from J, with 12 bases in between. The CDR3 sequence is CASSRTAVNEKLFF. CDR3 nucleotides: TGTGCCAGCAGCCGGACAGCGGTAAATGAAAAACTGTTTTTT.

The V and J genes are TRBV9 and TRBJ1-4, with a weak D call TRBD1 (5 bases). V lost 0 bases, J lost 0 bases, and 15 bases lay in between. This CDR3 is built from 18 residues. The germline V gene encodes CDR1 SGDLS and CDR2 YYNGEE. This chain's CDR3 is CASSVVVTDIATNEKLFF. The CDR3 coding sequence is TGTGCCAGCAGCGTAGTGGTGACAGATATTGCAACTAATGAAAAACTGTTTTTT.

The chain has TRBV28 and TRBJ1-1, with TRBD1 matching over 7 bases. The V segment lost 8 bases and the J segment 4 bases; nucleotides outside the gene matches: 13. This CDR3 is built from 15 residues. The V gene's germline CDR1 is MDHEN and CDR2 SYDVKM. The CDR3 region is CASRSLPAGGTEAFF. As DNA, the CDR3 is TGTGCCAGCCGCTCCCTCCCGGCAGGGGGCACTGAAGCTTTCTTT.

CDR3 in DNA: TGTGCCAGCAGCTCGAGGACAGTACAAGAGACCCAGTACTTC. Translating gives CASSSRTVQETQYF. The chain couples TRBV5-4 to TRBJ2-5, with D maybe TRBD1 (6 bases). The V end lost 3 bases, the J end lost 2 bases, and 11 bases lay between the germline ends. Per the germline V gene, CDR1 is SGHNT and CDR2 is YYREEE (reference sequence). The CDR3 runs 14 residues. The whole variable domain, filled in from reference TRBV5-4 and TRBJ2-5, reads ETGVTQSPTHLIKTRGQQVTLRCSSQSGHNTVSWYQQALGQGPQFIFQYYREEENGRGNFPPRFSGLQFPNYSSELNVNALELDDSALYLCASSSRTVQETQYFGPGTRLLVL.

This chain joins TRBV10-3 and TRBJ2-2; TRBD2 matches 10 bases. The germline gives CDR1 ENHRY, CDR2 SYGVKD. The CDR3 contains 16 residues. Trimming at V came to 5 bases and at J to 3 bases, leaving 6 bases not matched to a gene. CDR3 amino acids: CAISSAGGLDTGELFF. The CDR3 nucleotides read TGTGCCATCAGTTCAGCGGGGGGGCTCGACACCGGGGAGCTGTTTTTT.

The V call is TRBV2, the J call TRBJ1-2; D is perhaps TRBD1 (6 bases). V was shortened by 1 base and J by 6 bases, with 9 bases between the two germline ends. The CDR3 sequence is 13 residues long. Germline assignment: CDR1 SNHLY and CDR2 FYNNEI. DNA for the CDR3: TGTGCCAGCAGTGAAGGGCCAGGGGATGGCTACACCTTC. It is translated as CASSEGPGDGYTF.

The rearrangement joins TRBV6-2 or TRBV6-3 to TRBJ2-5; 7 bases align to TRBD2. This CDR3 has 14 residues. Germline CDR1 and CDR2: MNHEY and SVGEGT. The V gene end was trimmed by 5 bases and the J gene end by 1 base; junction bases not matched to a gene: 4. CDR3 bases: TGTGCCAGCAGTAGGCTAGCGGTCCAAGAGACCCAGTACTTC. It specifies CASSRLAVQETQYF.

The chain links TRBV30 to TRBJ1-1; TRBD1 is a possible D gene (5 bases). CDR3 length equals 11 residues. V shed 8 bases and J shed 3 bases, with 10 bases lying between them. CDR1 and CDR2 from the germline V gene are GTSNPN and SVGIG (reference sequence). In nucleotides, the CDR3 is TGTGCCCTCGACAGACACACTGAAGCTTTCTTT. This translates into CALDRHTEAFF.

The chain is built from TRBV4-1 and TRBJ1-4; D unclear. The V end was cut by 4 bases, the J end by 8 bases, with 14 bases between. The CDR3 has 14 amino acids. CDR1 MGHRA and CDR2 YSYEKL come from the germline V gene. CDR3 DNA: TGCGCCAGCAGCCCGGGATCTGCTTGGGAAAAACTGTTTTTT. Protein product: CASSPGSAWEKLFF.

This chain connects TRBV6-5 to TRBJ1-1; TRBD1 is a possible D gene (5 bases). Germline values: CDR1 MNHEY, CDR2 SVGAGI. V was shortened by 6 bases and J by 4 bases, with 9 bases between the two germline ends. The CDR3 length is 12 residues. CDR3 sequence: CASRGVGTEAFF. The CDR3, as DNA: TGTGCCAGCAGAGGGGTGGGCACTGAAGCTTTCTTT.

The genes are TRBV5-1 and TRBJ2-7; unclear D gene. In germline, CDR1 is SGHRS, CDR2 YFSETQ. The CDR3 consists of 13 residues. V lost 2 bases and J lost 3, with 9 bases in between. The CDR3 DNA follows: TGCGCCAGCAGCTTCGACTTTCGCTACGAGCAGTACTTC. Its protein is CASSFDFRYEQYF. The whole variable domain, remainder taken from reference TRBV5-1 and TRBJ2-7, is KAGVTQTPRYLIKTRGQQVTLSCSPISGHRSVSWYQQTPGQGLQFLFEYFSETQRNKGNFPGRFSGRQFSNSRSEMNVSTLELGDSALYLCASSFDFRYEQYFGPGTRLTVT.

V usage is TRBV27 and J usage is TRBJ1-1, with D perhaps TRBD1 (6 bases). V lost 7 bases and J 6 bases, leaving 18 bases between the germline ends. Germline CDR1 is MNHEY and CDR2 is SMNVEV (reference sequence). This CDR3 is built from 14 residues. CDR3 in amino acids: CASTPGGPRAEAFF. As DNA, the CDR3 is TGTGCCAGCACCCCGGGGGGGCCGAGAGCTGAAGCTTTCTTT.

The genes are TRBV6-1 and TRBJ1-1; D perhaps matches TRBD1 (6 bases). The CDR3 extends over 16 amino acids. Germline V gene lookup returns CDR1 MNHNS and CDR2 SASEGT. Trimming shortened V by 2 bases and J by 0 bases, and 13 bases separated the two germline ends. As DNA, the CDR3 is TGTGCCAGCAGTGAATTGACAGGCCAACTGAACACTGAAGCTTTCTTT. This sequence encodes CASSELTGQLNTEAFF.

This chain joins TRBV11-2 and TRBJ2-7; D perhaps matches TRBD1 (6 bases). Per the germline V gene, CDR1 is SGHAT and CDR2 is FQNNGV. The CDR3 is made up of 14 amino acids. Trimming took off 1 base at V and 2 bases at J, with 9 bases between the two ends. The CDR3, as DNA: TGTGCCAGCAGCTTAGTTGGGACAACCTACGAGCAGTACTTC. This gives the protein CASSLVGTTYEQYF. Variable domain in full (rest from reference TRBV11-2 and TRBJ2-7): EAGVAQSPRYKIIEKRQSVAFWCNPISGHATLYWYQQILGQGPKLLIQFQNNGVVDDSQLPKDRFSAERLKGVDSTLKIQPAKLEDSAVYLCASSLVGTTYEQYFGPGTRLTVT.

The chain recombines TRBV5-1 with TRBJ1-1; 9 bases are a match to TRBD1. The V segment lost 4 bases and the J segment 1 base; nucleotides outside the gene matches: 8. The CDR3 covers 16 residues. Germline V gene data show CDR1 as SGHRS and CDR2 as YFSETQ. The CDR3 spells CASSPVYRGQNTEAFF. The CDR3 DNA sequence: TGCGCCAGCAGCCCAGTATACAGGGGGCAGAACACTGAAGCTTTCTTT.

The chain joins TRBV29-1 to TRBJ2-3; the D gene is possibly TRBD1 (5 bases). The CDR3 runs 14 residues. From germline, CDR1 is SQVTM and CDR2 ANQGSEA. V lost 1 base to trimming and J lost 3 bases, with 11 bases between them. CDR3 region: CSVEGVRQTDTQYF. CDR3 coding DNA: TGCAGCGTTGAAGGGGTTCGACAGACAGATACGCAGTATTTT.

As concerns this clone: One junction end does not reproduce the germline sequence, and a read error may be involved. J is TRBJ2-7 and V is TRBV14, with 9 bases aligning to TRBD1. The CDR3 contains 14 residues. CDR1 is SGHDN and CDR2 is FVKESK in the germline V gene. The CDR3 DNA reads as TGTGCCAGCAGCCACCCGGGACAGGGATACGCGCAGTACTTC. Protein product: CASSHPGQGYAQYF.